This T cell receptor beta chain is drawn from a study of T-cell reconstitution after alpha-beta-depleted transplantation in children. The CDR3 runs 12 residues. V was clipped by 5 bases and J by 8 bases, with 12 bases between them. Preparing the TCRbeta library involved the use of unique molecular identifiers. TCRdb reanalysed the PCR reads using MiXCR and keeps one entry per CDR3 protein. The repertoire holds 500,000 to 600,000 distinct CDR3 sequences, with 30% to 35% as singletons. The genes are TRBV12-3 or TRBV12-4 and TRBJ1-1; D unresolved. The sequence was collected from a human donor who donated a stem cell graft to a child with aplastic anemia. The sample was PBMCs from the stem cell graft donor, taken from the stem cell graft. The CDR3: CASSPFGMEAFF. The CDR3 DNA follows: TGTGCCAGCAGTCCCTTCGGGATGGAAGCTTTCTTT.